Presented here are 27 T cell receptor beta chains from one specimen sequenced in a study of neurological immune-mediated disorders. Via MiXCR, TCRdb re-called the 5' RACE reads, giving one row per CDR3 protein. This table has tens of thousands of distinct CDR3 sequences, less than 15% appearing once. Described time point: longitudinal time-point 2. Material for sequencing was PBMCs. All receptors come from a woman aged 40 to 55 in good health.

CDR3 sequence (DNA): TGTGCCAGTATCCCCGGGACAGGGCTCGTTCAGCCCCAGCATTTT. Translation gives CASIPGTGLVQPQHF. The chain employs TRBV19 and TRBJ1-5, with 9 bases aligning to TRBD1. Germline CDR1 reads LNHDA; CDR2 reads SQIVND (reference sequence). This CDR3 has 15 residues. V trimming: 7 bases; J trimming: 6 bases; junction bases outside the gene matches: 10.

The chain employs TRBV7-9 and TRBJ1-4, with D tentatively TRBD1 (6 bases). The CDR3 contains 15 residues. The germline V gene encodes CDR1 SEHNR and CDR2 FQNEAQ (reference sequence). Trimming removed 3 bases at V and 8 bases at J, with 16 bases between. The CDR3 sequence: CASSFTTGTLEKLFF. In DNA form, the CDR3 reads TGTGCCAGCAGCTTTACGACCGGGACATTGGAAAAACTGTTTTTT. Looking up the rest from reference TRBV7-9 and TRBJ1-4 gives the full variable domain: DTGVSQNPRHKITKRGQNVTFRCDPISEHNRLYWYRQTLGQGPEFLTYFQNEAQLEKSRLLSDRFSAERPKGSFSTLEIQRTEQGDSAMYLCASSFTTGTLEKLFFGSGTQLSVL.

This clonotype was found many times. The chain recombines TRBV5-1 with TRBJ2-5, with 7 nucleotides matching TRBD1. V lost 9 bases, J lost 4 bases, and 18 bases stayed unmatched. There are 16 residues in the CDR3. Germline V gives CDR1 SGHRS, CDR2 YFSETQ. CDR3 residues: CATAHGGQVNGETQYF. The CDR3 region has the DNA TGCGCCACCGCACACGGAGGACAGGTTAACGGAGAGACCCAGTACTTC.

This clonotype has ten or more counts. The genes are TRBV14 and TRBJ1-6; D not certain. The CDR3 loop spans 13 amino acids. Trimming took off 4 bases at V and 7 bases at J, with 8 bases between the two ends. Germline CDR1 SGHDN, CDR2 FVKESK. The CDR3 DNA reads TGTGCCAGCAGCCCCTGGGTCAATTCACCCCTCCACTTT. Protein sequence: CASSPWVNSPLHF.

Regarding this clonotype: This sequence may be a read error, since a much larger clone differs from it by one base. The V and J genes are TRBV5-6 and TRBJ1-2, with a weak D call TRBD1 (5 bases). The CDR3 loop spans 15 amino acids. Germline V lookup: CDR1 SGHDT, CDR2 YYEEEE. Trimming removed 5 bases from V and 8 bases from J, with 22 bases in between. In DNA form, the CDR3 reads TGTGCCAGCAGTCCCAGTGCGGGGACCCCTCGGGGCTACACCTTC. Amino acids: CASSPSAGTPRGYTF. The full variable domain, rest sourced from reference TRBV5-6 and TRBJ1-2, is DAGVTQSPTHLIKTRGQQVTLRCSPKSGHDTVSWYQQALGQGPQFIFQYYEEEERQRGNFPDRFSGHQFPNYSSELNVNALLLGDSALYLCASSPSAGTPRGYTFGSGTRLTVV.

Many counts were recorded for this clonotype. The chain carries TRBV5-1 and TRBJ2-7; D unresolved. V gave up 4 bases and J gave up 4 bases, with 12 bases separating them. This CDR3 is built from 13 residues. Germline V gene lookup returns CDR1 SGHRS and CDR2 YFSETQ. The CDR3 is CASSLSQEYEQYF. For the CDR3, the DNA is TGCGCCAGCAGCCTCTCCCAGGAGTACGAGCAGTACTTC.

This clonotype has only a few counts. The chain uses TRBV4-1 and TRBJ2-3, with a possible D match to TRBD2 (5 bases). V lost 1 base and J lost 0, with 11 bases in between. There are 16 residues in the CDR3. Germline CDR1 and CDR2: MGHRA and YSYEKL. The CDR3 DNA sequence: TGCGCCAGCAGCCAAGGTTATAGCGTAAGCACAGATACGCAGTATTTT. It translates to CASSQGYSVSTDTQYF.

By sample share, this clonotype is medium-sized. V gene TRBV4-2 combines with J gene TRBJ1-4; D remains unclear. The CDR3 runs 14 residues. Germline V gene data show CDR1 as LGHNA and CDR2 as YNFKEQ. V shed 2 bases and J shed 0 bases, with 4 bases lying between them. CDR3 nucleotide sequence: TGTGCCAGCAGCCAACCTTCAACTAATGAAAAACTGTTTTTT. This sequence encodes CASSQPSTNEKLFF.

This clonotype ranks as medium-sized. Here the CDR3 reads CASSSGAGTDTQYF. CDR3 coding DNA: TGTGCCAGCAGCTCAGGGGCGGGCACAGATACGCAGTATTTT. The chain employs TRBV7-6 and TRBJ2-3; tentative D call: TRBD1 (6 bases). The CDR3 runs to 14 residues. V was clipped by 4 bases and J by 1 base, with 9 bases between them. Looked up from germline, CDR1 is SGHVS and CDR2 is FNYEAQ.

There are many counts of this clonotype. This chain connects TRBV20-1 to TRBJ2-3, with D perhaps TRBD2 (5 bases). The CDR3 extends over 14 amino acids. Per the germline V gene, CDR1 is DFQATT and CDR2 is SNEGSKA (reference sequence). V was shortened by 3 bases and J by 3 bases, with 13 bases between the two germline ends. CDR3 DNA: TGCAGTGCTAGTCGGGGAGCCGTGACAGATACGCAGTATTTT. Protein: CSASRGAVTDTQYF.

Many counts were recorded for this clonotype. The CDR3 region is CSVHTSTEAFF. The CDR3 DNA is TGCAGCGTCCACACGAGCACTGAAGCTTTCTTT. The V and J genes are TRBV29-1 and TRBJ1-1; no definite D call. V dropped 6 bases and J dropped 4 bases, with 9 bases sitting between them. CDR1 is SQVTM and CDR2 is ANQGSEA in the germline V gene. The CDR3 is 11 residues long. Together with reference TRBV29-1 and TRBJ1-1, the CDR3 gives the full variable domain: SAVISQKPSRDICQRGTSLTIQCQVDSQVTMMFWYRQQPGQSLTLIATANQGSEATYESGFVIDKFPISRPNLTFSTLTVSNMSPEDSSIYLCSVHTSTEAFFGQGTRLTVV.

For this clonotype: Just one base apart from a much larger clone, this may be a read error. V is TRBV20-1 and J is TRBJ1-3, with D unresolved. The CDR3 loop spans 13 amino acids. V was pared by 3 bases and J by 4 bases, with 10 bases between. CDR1 and CDR2 (germline): DFQATT, SNEGSKA (reference sequence). The CDR3 DNA reads TGCAGTGCTAGGGGAGTGAACGGAAACACCATATATTTT. Its protein is CSARGVNGNTIYF.

This clonotype was counted ten times or more. V gene TRBV12-5 combines with J gene TRBJ2-7; weak D call: TRBD2 (5 bases). CDR1 is LGHNT and CDR2 is FRNRAP in the germline V gene. The V gene lost 2 bases and the J gene lost 0 bases, with 20 bases spanning the gap. This CDR3 spans 18 amino acids. The CDR3, as DNA: TGTGCTAGTGGTTTGATGACCCTCCCCCGGGGTAGCTCCTACGAGCAGTACTTC. This sequence encodes CASGLMTLPRGSSYEQYF.

This clonotype was counted at least ten times. The chain couples TRBV5-1 to TRBJ2-1; a possible D gene is TRBD1 (6 bases). Trimming removed 0 bases from V and 10 bases from J, with 23 bases in between. CDR1 is SGHRS and CDR2 is YFSETQ in the germline V gene. This CDR3 has 17 amino acids. The CDR3 region is CASSLASQGTVVLEQFF. Here the CDR3 DNA reads TGCGCCAGCAGCTTGGCCAGTCAGGGGACGGTAGTACTGGAGCAGTTCTTC. The complete variable domain, with remaining parts taken from reference TRBV5-1 and TRBJ2-1, reads KAGVTQTPRYLIKTRGQQVTLSCSPISGHRSVSWYQQTPGQGLQFLFEYFSETQRNKGNFPGRFSGRQFSNSRSEMNVSTLELGDSALYLCASSLASQGTVVLEQFFGPGTRLTVL.

In this sample, this clonotype turned up many times. The chain couples TRBV6-2 or TRBV6-3 to TRBJ1-1, with D possibly being TRBD1 (6 bases). The V and J ends lost 8 bases and 2 bases respectively, with 9 bases between them. Per germline, CDR1 MNHEY and CDR2 SVGEGT. This CDR3 spans 12 amino acids. CDR3 nucleotide sequence: TGTGCCAGCGTACAGGGAAACACTGAAGCTTTCTTT. It yields the protein CASVQGNTEAFF.

This clonotype was picked up many times. The chain employs TRBV18 and TRBJ1-2; TRBD1 might be the D (5 bases). The V and J ends lost 5 bases and 8 bases respectively, with 18 bases between them. The CDR3 is 14 residues long. Germline assignment: CDR1 KGHSH and CDR2 LQKENI. Here the CDR3 reads CASSKDTSRRGYTF. The CDR3 nucleotides read TGTGCCAGCTCAAAGGACACCTCCCGGCGGGGCTACACCTTC.

This clonotype appeared a few times. This chain connects TRBV6-5 to TRBJ1-1; no firm D call. CDR3 length: 14 residues. Germline lookup yields CDR1 MNHEY and CDR2 SVGAGI. V lost 0 bases and J 8 bases, leaving 13 bases between the germline ends. CDR3 in DNA: TGTGCCAGCAGTTACTCCCGGGCCGGCCCCGAAGCTTTCTTT. Protein sequence: CASSYSRAGPEAFF.

This clonotype has ten or more counts. V usage is TRBV6-5 and J usage is TRBJ1-1; 8 bases fit TRBD1. V trimming: 5 bases; J trimming: 3 bases; junction bases outside the gene matches: 5. CDR1 and CDR2 from the germline V gene are MNHEY and SVGAGI. The CDR3 consists of 14 residues. The CDR3 reads CASSPGQGYTEAFF. CDR3 DNA: TGTGCCAGCAGTCCCGGACAGGGCTACACTGAAGCTTTCTTT.

There are many counts of this clonotype. This chain joins TRBV12-3 or TRBV12-4 and TRBJ2-7, with D possibly called TRBD1 or TRBD2 (5 bases each). V dropped 4 bases and J dropped 7 bases, with 17 bases sitting between them. CDR3 length: 14 amino acids. CDR3 sequence (DNA): TGTGCCAGCAGTTCCCGTCCCGGGGCGAAAGAGCAGTACTTC. Translating it yields CASSSRPGAKEQYF.

Details on this clonotype: This sequence may be a read error, since a much larger clone differs from it by one base. This chain uses TRBV20-1 with TRBJ2-7, with D perhaps matching TRBD2 (5 bases). Germline V CDR1 and CDR2: DFQATT, SNEGSKA (reference sequence). The CDR3 length is 10 residues. Trimming cost V 5 bases and J 5 bases, with 7 bases left between them. CDR3 amino acids: CSARRNEQYF. The CDR3 DNA is TGCAGTGCTCGGAGGAACGAGCAGTACTTC.

In the case of this clonotype: A single base separates this from a much larger clone, so it may be a read error. CDR3 amino acids: CASSVVAGTGKLFF. The CDR3 bases are TGTGCCAGCAGCGTAGTGGCAGGCACCGGGAAGCTGTTTTTT. The chain is built from TRBV9 and TRBJ2-2; possibly TRBD2 for D (5 bases). The CDR3 extends over 14 amino acids. Looked up from germline, CDR1 is SGDLS and CDR2 is YYNGEE.

This clonotype has a count of ten or more. This chain links TRBV6-2 or TRBV6-3 with TRBJ2-7, with TRBD1 matching 9 bases. In germline, CDR1 is MNHEY, CDR2 SVGEGT. The CDR3 contains 15 residues. The V gene end was trimmed by 6 bases and the J gene end by 6 bases; junction bases not matched to a gene: 12. The CDR3 spells CASSKLWTGATEQYF. The CDR3 nucleotides read TGTGCCAGCAGCAAACTATGGACAGGGGCGACCGAGCAGTACTTC.

This clonotype was counted at least ten times. The rearrangement uses TRBV2 and TRBJ1-1; 7 bases are a match to TRBD1. Germline V gene lookup returns CDR1 SNHLY and CDR2 FYNNEI. The CDR3 runs to 13 residues. V gave up 8 bases and J gave up 4 bases; unmatched junction bases: 7. The DNA for the CDR3 is TGTGCCAGCGGGGTGACAGGGACCACTGAAGCTTTCTTT. It translates to CASGVTGTTEAFF.

This clonotype was seen repeatedly, ten times or more. V usage is TRBV2 and J usage is TRBJ2-3, with D maybe TRBD1 (6 bases). V gave up 3 bases and J gave up 1 base, with 17 bases separating them. The germline V gene encodes CDR1 SNHLY and CDR2 FYNNEI. CDR3 length: 17 amino acids. The chain's CDR3 is CASSDFLWRTGTDTQYF. For the CDR3, the DNA is TGTGCCAGCAGTGACTTTCTGTGGCGGACAGGCACAGATACGCAGTATTTT.

This clonotype was counted once. Because the CDR3's place on the DNA is in doubt, the DNA is left out and the CDR3 is given as listed by TCRdb. The chain links TRBV12-3 or TRBV12-4 to TRBJ2-2; the table's D call, TRBD1, was not checked against the DNA. The CDR3 spans 14 residues, counting both ends. CDR3 sequence: CAIAGGGRPGSCFF.

This clonotype was detected many times. CDR3 region: CASSPRDRGYSGNTIYF. In nucleotides, the CDR3 is TGCGCCAGCAGCCCCCGGGACAGGGGATACTCTGGAAACACCATATATTTT. The chain employs TRBV4-1 and TRBJ1-3, with 10 bases that match TRBD1. J gave up 0 bases and V 4 bases, and 6 bases lay outside the gene matches. The germline CDR1 and CDR2 sequences are MGHRA and YSYEKL. CDR3 length equals 17 residues.

This clonotype was seen repeatedly, ten times or more. The rearrangement links TRBV11-2 to TRBJ1-1; D is perhaps TRBD1 (5 bases). Trimming left V 1 base short and J 1 base short, with 13 bases between. CDR3 length equals 16 residues. CDR1 is SGHAT, CDR2 FQNNGV, per germline. CDR3 region: CASSLVGGTANTEAFF. The CDR3 DNA is TGTGCCAGCAGCTTAGTTGGAGGGACGGCGAACACTGAAGCTTTCTTT.